The 22 T cell receptor beta chains listed next were all sequenced from one sample in a study of long-term antiretroviral therapy in people with HIV. At the survey level, the v3.0 immunoSEQ assay was run. Profiling relied on immunoSEQ multiplex PCR, and the TCRdb table lists in-frame clones only, not all of them. The sample consists of some 25,000 clones, 86% of them appearing once. The sequencing here drew on unsorted PBMCs, taken 1.9 years after starting antiretroviral therapy. The receptors stem from a young woman with HIV.

This chain links TRBV19 with TRBJ2-2, with D possibly being TRBD1 (6 bases). V was pared by 0 bases and J by 3 bases, with 17 bases between. This CDR3 has 18 residues. Germline CDR1 is LNHDA and CDR2 is SQIVND (reference sequence). CDR3 sequence (DNA): TGTGCCAGTAGTATAGATCTATTCGGGGACAACTACACCGGGGAGCTGTTTTTT. This encodes CASSIDLFGDNYTGELFF.

The J gene is TRBJ2-7, the V gene TRBV30; possible D gene TRBD2, 6 bases. CDR3 length: 15 amino acids. The V gene's germline CDR1 is GTSNPN and CDR2 SVGIG (reference sequence). V was pared by 2 bases and J by 0 bases, with 14 bases between. In nucleotides, the CDR3 is TGTGCCTGGAGTAAGAAGGAGGGCAGCTCCTACGAGCAGTACGTC. Translated: CAWSKKEGSSYEQYV.

This clone has a single count. The chain couples TRBV14 to TRBJ1-2, with TRBD1 matching over 7 bases. In germline, CDR1 is SGHDN, CDR2 FVKESK. V lost 3 bases and J lost 2; bases outside the gene matches: 3. The CDR3 covers 14 residues. The CDR3 nucleotides are TGTGCCAGCAGCCAGAAAGGGGGCAACTATGGCTACACCTTC. As protein: CASSQKGGNYGYTF.

The V call is TRBV6-1, the J call TRBJ2-7; D remains ambiguous. The length of the CDR3 is 16 residues. CDR1 is MNHNS, CDR2 SASEGT, per germline. The V gene lost 2 bases and the J gene lost 3 bases, with 17 bases spanning the gap. CDR3 DNA sequence: TGTGCCAGCAGTGAAAAGTGGGGAATCCACTACTACGAGCAGTACTTC. It translates to CASSEKWGIHYYEQYF.

This chain joins TRBV29-1 and TRBJ1-2; D unresolved. V was cut by 1 base and J by 3 bases, with 6 bases left in between. The germline CDR1 and CDR2 sequences are SQVTM and ANQGSEA. This CDR3 comprises 12 residues. CDR3 nucleotide sequence: TGCAGCGTTGAAGGCAGGCACTATGGCTACACCTTC. Residues: CSVEGRHYGYTF.

V and J are TRBV5-5 and TRBJ2-2; a possible D gene is TRBD1 (7 bases). The V end was cut by 2 bases, the J end by 7 bases, with 12 bases between. CDR1 and CDR2 from the germline V gene are SGHKS and YYEKEE (reference sequence). The CDR3 contains 14 residues. The CDR3 reads CASSFSGGNGELFF. The CDR3 nucleotides read TGTGCCAGCAGCTTTTCAGGGGGGAACGGGGAGCTGTTTTTT.

This clone was picked up a small number of times. CDR3 amino acids: CASSRGTVEETQYF. CDR3 nucleotide sequence: TGCGCCAGCAGCCGAGGGACAGTAGAAGAGACCCAGTACTTC. This sequence joins TRBV5-1 and TRBJ2-5; 7 nucleotides align to TRBD1. V gave up 4 bases and J gave up 3 bases; unmatched junction bases: 6. The CDR3 consists of 14 residues. Germline V gives CDR1 SGHRS, CDR2 YFSETQ.

The table lists this clone with a count of one. The chain recombines TRBV30 with TRBJ1-5, with 12 bases fitting TRBD1. The CDR3 has 16 residues. V was clipped by 3 bases and J by 2 bases; unmatched bases: 5. Germline V gene sequence: CDR1 GTSNPN, CDR2 SVGIG (reference sequence). CDR3 bases: TGTGCCTGGAGAGGGACAGGGGGCTATGGCAATCAGCCCCAGCATTTT. Protein product: CAWRGTGGYGNQPQHF.

The genes are TRBV5-1 and TRBJ1-4; weak D call: TRBD1 (5 bases). In germline, CDR1 is SGHRS, CDR2 YFSETQ. Trimming removed 3 bases from V and 5 bases from J, with 14 bases in between. The CDR3 runs 15 residues. CDR3 nucleotide sequence: TGCGCCAGCAGCTCCGGGGGAAGTGGAAATGAAAAACTGTTTTTT. Amino acids: CASSSGGSGNEKLFF.

The chain has TRBV9 and TRBJ1-2; no firm D call. Per germline, CDR1 SGDLS and CDR2 YYNGEE. Deletions cut 4 bases from V and 2 bases from J, with 9 bases between. CDR3 length equals 13 residues. The CDR3 DNA reads TGTGCCAGCAGCTGGGCAGCAAACTATGGCTACACCTTC. This codes for CASSWAANYGYTF. The full variable domain, its missing parts supplied by reference TRBV9 and TRBJ1-2, is DSGVTQTPKHLITATGQRVTLRCSPRSGDLSVYWYQQSLDQGLQFLIQYYNGEERAKGNILERFSAQQFPDLHSELNLSSLELGDSALYFCASSWAANYGYTFGSGTRLTVV.

This clone was detected a few times. The V gene is TRBV9, the J gene TRBJ2-1, with D perhaps matching TRBD2 (5 bases). The V and J ends lost 4 bases and 6 bases respectively, with 17 bases between them. This CDR3 region has 15 residues. Germline V gene data show CDR1 as SGDLS and CDR2 as YYNGEE. CDR3 DNA sequence: TGTGCCAGCAGCCCTTGGGAGCAGACCTTCAATGAGCAGTTCTTC. Encoded protein: CASSPWEQTFNEQFF.

The rearrangement joins TRBV5-6 to TRBJ1-1, with 7 bases identical to TRBD1. Germline assignment: CDR1 SGHDT and CDR2 YYEEEE. V was clipped by 4 bases and J by 6 bases; unmatched bases: 6. This CDR3 has 13 amino acids. CDR3 residues: CASSQNQGAEAFF. DNA for the CDR3: TGTGCCAGCAGCCAAAATCAGGGGGCTGAAGCTTTCTTT.

The CDR3 nucleotides are TGTGCCAGCAGTTACCAGGTCGGGGTAATGAACACTGAAGCTTTCTTT. Translating gives CASSYQVGVMNTEAFF. V usage is TRBV6-6 and J usage is TRBJ1-1; no clear D gene. The CDR3 sequence is 16 residues long. V dropped 2 bases and J dropped 0 bases, with 13 bases sitting between them. CDR1 and CDR2 (germline): MNHNY, SVGAGI (reference sequence).

The chain couples TRBV5-1 to TRBJ1-4; a weak D match, TRBD1 (6 bases). The length of the CDR3 is 12 residues. Germline V CDR1 and CDR2: SGHRS, YFSETQ. V was trimmed by 2 bases and J by 9 bases, leaving 8 bases between them. CDR3 in DNA: TGCGCCAGCAGCTTCGACAGGCAAAAACTGTTTTTT. Translating gives CASSFDRQKLFF.

The chain has TRBV18 and TRBJ2-1; D tentatively fits TRBD1 or TRBD2 (6 bases each). The CDR3 has 14 residues. CDR1 is KGHSH and CDR2 is LQKENI in the germline V gene. Trimming left V 6 bases short and J 9 bases short, with 18 bases between. The CDR3 loop is CASSPNEGGPEQFF. CDR3 DNA sequence: TGTGCCAGCTCGCCCAATGAGGGGGGACCTGAGCAGTTCTTC.

This clone has just one count. V gene TRBV29-1 combines with J gene TRBJ1-2, with 11 bases fitting TRBD1. The CDR3 spans 17 residues. Germline assignment: CDR1 SQVTM and CDR2 ANQGSEA. V was clipped by 4 bases and J by 0 bases; unmatched bases: 10. CDR3 sequence reads: CSVARGQGGRTNYGYTF. The CDR3 DNA reads as TGCAGCGTTGCCCGGGGACAGGGGGGCAGAACTAACTATGGCTACACCTTC.

The chain couples TRBV6-5 to TRBJ2-1; 7 nucleotides match TRBD1. Germline V lookup: CDR1 MNHEY, CDR2 SVGAGI. This CDR3 is 15 amino acids long. V shed 6 bases and J 0 bases; nucleotides not matched to a gene: 5. The CDR3 here is CASSQGQISYNEQFF. As DNA, the CDR3 is TGTGCCAGCAGCCAGGGACAGATCTCCTACAATGAGCAGTTCTTC.

This chain uses TRBV4-2 with TRBJ1-4, with a weak D call TRBD1 (6 bases). The V gene's germline CDR1 is LGHNA and CDR2 YNFKEQ. This CDR3 has 14 amino acids. Trimming cost V 1 base and J 8 bases, with 11 bases left between them. This CDR3 is CASSQGGAGEKLFF. CDR3 sequence (DNA): TGTGCCAGCAGCCAAGGGGGGGCTGGGGAAAAACTGTTTTTT.

The V and J genes are TRBV25-1 and TRBJ1-2; tentatively, D is TRBD1 (5 bases). Germline CDR1 is MGHDK and CDR2 is SYGVNS. Deletions cut 2 bases from V and 4 bases from J, with 11 bases between. The CDR3 extends over 14 amino acids. The CDR3, as DNA: TGTGCCAGCAGTGAACGTGACAGAGGCTATGGCTACACCTTC. Protein: CASSERDRGYGYTF.

This clone was detected once. The chain links TRBV27 to TRBJ1-4; unclear D gene. The V end lost 0 bases, the J end lost 5 bases, and 10 bases lay between the germline ends. The CDR3 extends over 15 amino acids. CDR1 is MNHEY and CDR2 is SMNVEV in the germline V gene (reference sequence). This CDR3 is CASSLSGYINEKLFF. CDR3 DNA: TGTGCCAGCAGTTTATCGGGCTACATCAATGAAAAACTGTTTTTT.

The gene calls are TRBV6-1 and TRBJ2-7; 10 bases align to TRBD1. Germline values: CDR1 MNHNS, CDR2 SASEGT. The CDR3 spans 13 residues. V lost 10 bases to trimming and J lost 5 bases; unmatched junction nucleotides: 8. CDR3 residues: CATQTGGWNEQYV. In nucleotides, the CDR3 is TGTGCCACCCAGACAGGGGGCTGGAACGAGCAGTACGTC.

This rearrangement joins TRBV15 to TRBJ2-7; 10 bases align to TRBD2. Germline loops: CDR1 LNHNV, CDR2 YYDKDF (reference sequence). This CDR3 is 16 amino acids long. J lost 3 bases, V lost 2 bases, and 7 bases had no gene match. This CDR3 reads CATSRSAGGLRYEQYV. CDR3 nucleotide sequence: TGTGCCACCAGCAGATCAGCGGGGGGGCTTCGCTACGAGCAGTACGTC.